These 31 T cell receptor beta chains were sequenced from one sample in a study of response to subunit inactivated influenza vaccine. TCRdb re-derived calls from the RT-PCR reads in MiXCR, one entry per CDR3 protein. The repertoire consists of roughly 500,000 distinct CDR3 sequences, with about 15% occurring once and the leading ten covering over 2.5%. The sample was CD4+ T cells sorted from PBMCs, taken less than 30 months after vaccination. The origin of the receptors is a man aged 45-69 years who received an inactivated influenza vaccine.

This clonotype was seen more than once but under ten times. The V and J genes are TRBV5-1 and TRBJ2-1; D might be TRBD2 (6 bases). There are 15 residues in the CDR3. Germline V gene data show CDR1 as SGHRS and CDR2 as YFSETQ. Trimming shortened V by 3 bases and J by 8 bases, and 18 bases separated the two germline ends. The CDR3 sequence is CASSYRPGVGDEQFF. The CDR3 DNA is TGCGCCAGCAGCTATCGACCGGGAGTGGGCGATGAGCAGTTCTTC.

The chain employs TRBV27 and TRBJ1-2, with D possibly TRBD1 on 6 matching bases. Germline V gene data show CDR1 as MNHEY and CDR2 as SMNVEV (reference sequence). The CDR3 is 12 amino acids. V gave up 5 bases and J gave up 7 bases, with 11 bases separating them. This chain's CDR3 is CASSTGPGGYTF. CDR3 coding DNA: TGTGCCAGCAGTACAGGGCCCGGTGGCTACACCTTC.

The genes are TRBV11-2 and TRBJ2-1, with a weak D call TRBD2 (5 bases). V lost 2 bases and J 0 bases, leaving 8 bases between the germline ends. This CDR3 is built from 15 residues. Per germline, CDR1 SGHAT and CDR2 FQNNGV. In DNA form, the CDR3 reads TGTGCCAGCAGCTTAACTAGGGACTCCTACAATGAGCAGTTCTTC. Protein sequence: CASSLTRDSYNEQFF.

CDR3 in DNA: TGTGCCAGCAGTTTACCGCAGGGCGCGAACACCGGGGAGCTGTTTTTT. It codes for CASSLPQGANTGELFF. The chain uses TRBV28 and TRBJ2-2; perhaps TRBD1 as D (5 bases). The germline V gene has CDR1 MDHEN and CDR2 SYDVKM. CDR3 length equals 16 residues. V lost 2 bases to trimming and J lost 0 bases, with 10 bases between them.

The rearrangement uses TRBV7-2 and TRBJ1-2; the D gene is possibly TRBD1 (5 bases). This CDR3 comprises 15 residues. CDR1 and CDR2 (germline): SGHTA, FQGNSA. Trimming removed 1 base from V and 7 bases from J, with 16 bases in between. Here the CDR3 DNA reads TGTGCCAGCAGCTTAGATGTCGGGGGTTTTGGTGGCTACACCTTC. Encoded protein: CASSLDVGGFGGYTF.

This chain uses TRBV29-1 with TRBJ1-1; 9 bases map to TRBD1. The CDR3 has 12 amino acids. V shed 7 bases, J shed 4 bases, and the junction held 4 bases outside the gene matches. CDR1 and CDR2 from the germline V gene are SQVTM and ANQGSEA. The CDR3 DNA reads TGCAGCGGAGAGACAGGGGGCACTGAAGCTTTCTTT. Its protein product is CSGETGGTEAFF.

V and J are TRBV10-3 and TRBJ2-4; unclear D gene. Trimming left V 6 bases short and J 0 bases short, with 9 bases between. The CDR3 is 14 amino acids. CDR1 is ENHRY and CDR2 is SYGVKD in the germline V gene. The CDR3 DNA reads as TGTGCCATCAGGGAATCTTCAGCCAAAAACATTCAGTACTTC. This codes for CAIRESSAKNIQYF.

This chain links TRBV6-5 with TRBJ2-3, with D possibly being TRBD1 (6 bases). V shed 0 bases and J shed 1 base, with 20 bases lying between them. Germline lookup yields CDR1 MNHEY and CDR2 SVGAGI. The CDR3 is made up of 19 amino acids. DNA of the CDR3: TGTGCCAGCAGTTACTCGTGGGACACGGGGCAACTCGGCACAGATACGCAGTATTTT. It translates to CASSYSWDTGQLGTDTQYF.

The chain carries TRBV6-5 and TRBJ2-5; no firm D call. The germline V gene encodes CDR1 MNHEY and CDR2 SVGAGI. Trimming stripped 0 bases from V and 2 bases from J, with 10 bases between. The CDR3 is 15 residues long. CDR3 protein: CASSYSGPTQETQYF. The CDR3 DNA follows: TGTGCCAGCAGTTACTCAGGGCCGACACAAGAGACCCAGTACTTC.

In nucleotides, the CDR3 is TGTGCCAGCAGTTACTTAGGAGATACGCAGTATTTT. This translates into CASSYLGDTQYF. The J gene is TRBJ2-3, the V gene TRBV6-6; D ambiguous. V was pared by 1 base and J by 5 bases, with 4 bases between. CDR1 is MNHNY, CDR2 SVGAGI, per germline (reference sequence). The CDR3 has 12 residues.

CDR3 residues: CASADRVLTYNEQFF. DNA of the CDR3: TGTGCCAGCGCAGATAGGGTCCTTACCTACAATGAGCAGTTCTTC. This sequence joins TRBV19 and TRBJ2-1; no definite D call. The CDR3 loop spans 15 amino acids. CDR1 and CDR2 from the germline V gene are LNHDA and SQIVND (reference sequence). V lost 9 bases and J 2 bases, leaving 17 bases between the germline ends.

This clonotype was observed a few times. V gene TRBV7-2 combines with J gene TRBJ2-1; D perhaps matches TRBD2 (5 bases). V lost 1 base, J lost 1 base, and 11 bases lay in between. This CDR3 region has 16 residues. Germline V lookup: CDR1 SGHTA, CDR2 FQGNSA. In DNA, the CDR3 is TGTGCCAGCAGCTTAGGCGTAGGAGGATCCTACAATGAGCAGTTCTTC. It specifies CASSLGVGGSYNEQFF.

This clonotype was observed many times. V usage is TRBV4-1 and J usage is TRBJ2-7; D is possibly TRBD1 (5 bases). Trimming left V 4 bases short and J 6 bases short, with 13 bases between. The CDR3 has 13 residues. The germline gives CDR1 MGHRA, CDR2 YSYEKL. The CDR3 is CASSLDQDTEQYF. The CDR3 DNA reads TGCGCCAGCAGCCTAGATCAGGACACCGAGCAGTACTTC.

The table lists this clonotype with a few counts. The chain employs TRBV27 and TRBJ2-1; 12 bases match TRBD2. Per germline, CDR1 MNHEY and CDR2 SMNVEV (reference sequence). Trimming took 6 bases from V and 8 from J; bases not matched to a gene: 8. This CDR3 comprises 15 residues. The CDR3 loop is CASSLASGGAYEQFF. CDR3 coding DNA: TGTGCCAGCAGCCTGGCTAGCGGGGGGGCATATGAGCAGTTCTTC.

This clonotype was seen many times. The chain couples TRBV9 to TRBJ2-1, with a tentative D call TRBD1 (6 bases). Germline CDR1 and CDR2: SGDLS and YYNGEE. The CDR3 runs 15 residues. The V end lost 0 bases, the J end lost 2 bases, and 9 bases lay between the germline ends. The chain's CDR3 is CASSVGGTTYNEQFF. CDR3 in DNA: TGTGCCAGCAGCGTAGGTGGGACAACCTACAATGAGCAGTTCTTC.

The J gene is TRBJ2-7, the V gene TRBV19; 7 bases match TRBD1. V lost 4 bases and J lost 4; bases outside the gene matches: 10. This CDR3 comprises 15 residues. Germline V gives CDR1 LNHDA, CDR2 SQIVND (reference sequence). CDR3 protein: CASSTGIYRGYEQYF. The CDR3 nucleotides read TGTGCCAGTAGTACCGGGATCTACAGGGGATACGAGCAGTACTTC.

This chain links TRBV12-3 or TRBV12-4 with TRBJ2-3; TRBD1 agrees at 8 bases. V lost 6 bases, J lost 6 bases, and 5 bases stayed unmatched. The CDR3 runs to 13 residues. CDR3 nucleotide sequence: TGTGCCAGCAGATCGACAGGGGCCGATACGCAGTATTTT. Translated, it gives CASRSTGADTQYF.

The chain uses TRBV5-1 and TRBJ2-2, with D perhaps matching TRBD1 (6 bases). V lost 4 bases and J lost 12, with 16 bases in between. The CDR3 consists of 13 residues. Germline V CDR1 and CDR2: SGHRS, YFSETQ. CDR3 region: CASSTQQGLQLFF. The CDR3 DNA reads as TGCGCCAGCAGCACCCAACAGGGTCTCCAGCTGTTTTTT.

A few counts support this clonotype. This sequence joins TRBV14 and TRBJ2-2, with a possible D match to TRBD2 (5 bases). Germline CDR1 reads SGHDN; CDR2 reads FVKESK. Trimming pared 4 bases from V and 2 bases from J, leaving 11 bases between. This CDR3 comprises 15 residues. The CDR3 region is CASSLRTDNTGELFF. Written as DNA, the CDR3 is TGTGCCAGCAGCCTCCGGACTGATAACACCGGGGAGCTGTTTTTT.

Ten or more counts support this clonotype. This chain joins TRBV7-2 and TRBJ1-6; D uncertain. Trimming cost V 1 base and J 2 bases, with 6 bases left between them. The germline gives CDR1 SGHTA, CDR2 FQGNSA. This CDR3 comprises 15 residues. CDR3 sequence (DNA): TGTGCCAGCAGCTTAGATAAGGCCTATAATTCACCCCTCCACTTT. Protein product: CASSLDKAYNSPLHF.

J is TRBJ2-1 and V is TRBV7-6; D is unresolved. The CDR3 covers 15 residues. Germline loops: CDR1 SGHVS, CDR2 FNYEAQ. The ends were cut back, 4 bases at V and 1 base at J, with 11 bases in the middle. The CDR3 region has the DNA TGTGCCAGCAGCTCCTCAATAGGTTCCTACAATGAGCAGTTCTTC. This codes for CASSSSIGSYNEQFF.

The chain combines TRBV12-3 or TRBV12-4 with TRBJ1-4, with 8 bases aligning to TRBD1. The CDR3 is 14 residues long. Trimming took 7 bases from V and 8 from J; bases not matched to a gene: 9. CDR3 DNA: TGTGCCAGCACCAGGACAGGGATTGTCGAAAAACTGTTTTTT. Residues: CASTRTGIVEKLFF.

The DNA for the CDR3 is TGTGCCAGCTCACCAAACATTTTTGGGAAGGGGGACACTGAAGCTTTCTTT. Protein sequence: CASSPNIFGKGDTEAFF. The V call is TRBV18, the J call TRBJ1-1; tentative D call: TRBD1 (6 bases). V was trimmed by 2 bases and J by 3 bases, leaving 19 bases between them. The germline V gene encodes CDR1 KGHSH and CDR2 LQKENI. The length of the CDR3 is 17 residues.

This clonotype was seen a handful of times. V usage is TRBV5-5 and J usage is TRBJ1-1; TRBD1 aligns across 7 bases. The V gene end was trimmed by 3 bases and the J gene end by 0 bases; junction bases not matched to a gene: 5. The length of the CDR3 is 15 residues. Germline lookup yields CDR1 SGHKS and CDR2 YYEKEE (reference sequence). This CDR3 reads CASSSNRGVNTEAFF. In DNA, the CDR3 is TGTGCCAGCAGCTCAAACAGGGGAGTGAACACTGAAGCTTTCTTT.

This sequence joins TRBV7-8 and TRBJ2-1; the D gene is possibly TRBD2 (5 bases). The germline gives CDR1 SGHVS, CDR2 FQNEAQ. This CDR3 region has 16 residues. The ends were cut back, 5 bases at V and 0 bases at J, with 14 bases in the middle. CDR3 DNA sequence: TGTGCCAGCAGCACCCACCGGGGTAGCTCCTACAATGAGCAGTTCTTC. As protein: CASSTHRGSSYNEQFF.

The V gene is TRBV20-1, the J gene TRBJ2-5; TRBD1 agrees at 7 bases. Germline loops: CDR1 DFQATT, CDR2 SNEGSKA (reference sequence). The ends lost 6 bases at V and 6 bases at J; junction bases unmatched: 10. The CDR3 has 13 amino acids. In DNA, the CDR3 is TGCAGTGCGAATCACAGGGGAAAGAAGACCCAGTACTTC. Amino acid sequence: CSANHRGKKTQYF.

V gene TRBV9 combines with J gene TRBJ1-6; D ambiguous. The CDR3 is 15 amino acids. Germline-derived CDR1 and CDR2 are SGDLS and YYNGEE. The germline V and J ends were trimmed by 0 bases and 7 bases, with 11 bases remaining between them. The CDR3 DNA sequence: TGTGCCAGCAGCGTAGAGGAAGGATTGAATTCACCCCTCCACTTT. Protein sequence: CASSVEEGLNSPLHF.

The V and J genes are TRBV11-2 and TRBJ2-4, with 9 bases aligning to TRBD1. Germline trimming cut 0 bases from V and 1 base from J; bases unmatched to any gene: 7. Germline values: CDR1 SGHAT, CDR2 FQNNGV. The CDR3 is 18 residues long. CDR3 residues: CASSLDIGTGPAKNIQYF. The CDR3 coding sequence is TGTGCCAGCAGCTTAGATATCGGGACAGGGCCCGCCAAAAACATTCAGTACTTC.

The genes are TRBV30 and TRBJ2-2; D not certain. The V gene's germline CDR1 is GTSNPN and CDR2 SVGIG (reference sequence). This CDR3 spans 12 amino acids. The V end was cut by 1 base, the J end by 6 bases, with 6 bases between. For the CDR3, the DNA is TGTGCCTGGAGTGGGGCGTCCGGGGAGCTGTTTTTT. Translation gives CAWSGASGELFF.

The rearrangement joins TRBV5-1 to TRBJ1-5, with D perhaps matching TRBD1 (6 bases). The CDR3 is 15 amino acids. Germline V lookup: CDR1 SGHRS, CDR2 YFSETQ. V lost 2 bases to trimming and J lost 3 bases, with 12 bases between them. CDR3 nucleotides: TGCGCCAGCAGCTTTACAGGGTCTTTCAATCAGCCCCAGCATTTT. This encodes CASSFTGSFNQPQHF.

This clonotype appeared many times. The CDR3, as DNA: TGTGCCAGCAGTTCCAATCTAGCGGGAGCGGGCACCGGGGAGCTGTTTTTT. It is translated as CASSSNLAGAGTGELFF. The chain combines TRBV28 with TRBJ2-2, with 10 bases fitting TRBD2. The CDR3 spans 17 residues. Per germline, CDR1 MDHEN and CDR2 SYDVKM. J lost 4 bases, V lost 4 bases, and 9 bases had no gene match.